This T cell receptor beta chain was identified during a study of blood T cells in healthy people across ages. The CDR3 spans 18 residues. Only a few counts were recorded for this clonotype. Alongside a J-beta primer mix, a sample-barcoded 5' primer served in a second PCR lasting roughly 6 to 12 cycles. TCRdb re-analysed the 5' RACE reads in MiXCR, keeping a single row per CDR3 protein. The repertoire holds roughly 800,000 distinct CDR3 sequences, with roughly 25% as singletons. Separately, the same data were catalogued under a study of T cells of mothers and their children. That report notes: The analysis detected no persistent microchimeric T cell clones.

The sequence was obtained from a boy younger than 18 in good health. The chain recombines TRBV21-1 with TRBJ2-5; the DNA was not compared with TRBD2, the D call given in the table. TRBV21-1 has pseudogene status. The specimen was blood. The chain's CDR3 is CASSKAPRLAAFQETQYF. For the CDR3, the DNA is TGTGCCAGCAGCAAAGCCCCTCGACTAGCGGCTTTCCAAGAGACCCAGTACTTC.